These 10 T cell receptor beta chains were sequenced from one sample in a study of Graves' ophthalmopathy and Graves' hyperthyroidism. TCR beta CDR3 regions were amplified from RNA transcripts. An initial RT-PCR round employing HTBI primers preceded a second-round multiplex PCR. One entry per CDR3 protein, called by TCRdb with MiXCR from the multiplex PCR reads. This table holds some 390,000 distinct CDR3 sequences, 18% found once. Sequenced: peripheral blood. The receptors were gathered from a young woman with Graves' ophthalmopathy.

J is TRBJ1-2 and V is TRBV29-1; possibly TRBD1 for D (6 bases). There are 11 residues in the CDR3. CDR1 is SQVTM, CDR2 ANQGSEA, per germline. The CDR3 loop is CSWAGADGYTF. CDR3 in DNA: TGCTCGTGGGCAGGGGCGGATGGCTACACCTTC.

This sequence joins TRBV27 and TRBJ2-7; tentatively, D is TRBD1 or TRBD2 (5 bases each). Germline assignment: CDR1 MNHEY and CDR2 SMNVEV (reference sequence). The CDR3 length is 14 residues. Trimming removed 6 bases at V and 3 bases at J, with 15 bases between. This CDR3 reads CASSRGGGGYEQYF. As DNA, the CDR3 is TGTGCCAGCAGCCGGGGTGGTGGGGGCTACGAGCAGTACTTC.

Ten or more counts support this clonotype. The CDR3 region is CASAQGNTEAFF. CDR3 nucleotide sequence: TGTGCCAGCGCTCAGGGGAACACTGAAGCTTTCTTT. The chain carries TRBV6-2 or TRBV6-3 and TRBJ1-1; D perhaps matches TRBD1 (5 bases). Trimming removed 8 bases from V and 1 base from J, with 8 bases in between. Germline V gene lookup returns CDR1 MNHEY and CDR2 SVGEGT. The CDR3 covers 12 residues.

This clonotype was recorded at least ten times. The chain combines TRBV27 with TRBJ2-5; 9 nucleotides line up with TRBD1. CDR1 and CDR2 from the germline V gene are MNHEY and SMNVEV (reference sequence). The CDR3 consists of 15 residues. The trim removed 3 bases at V and 4 bases at J, leaving 6 bases unmatched. CDR3 DNA: TGTGCCAGCAGTTTGGGACAGGGTTATGGAGAGACCCAGTACTTC. Amino acid sequence: CASSLGQGYGETQYF.

The sample holds many counts of this clonotype. The chain links TRBV20-1 to TRBJ2-3; the match to TRBD2 covers 7 bases. Trimming at V came to 6 bases and at J to 6 bases, leaving 12 bases not matched to a gene. The CDR3 sequence is 14 residues long. Germline CDR1 and CDR2: DFQATT and SNEGSKA (reference sequence). The CDR3 sequence: CSAEFGGGTDTQYF. CDR3 sequence (DNA): TGCAGTGCCGAGTTTGGGGGAGGGACGGATACGCAGTATTTT.

This clonotype was observed many times. The chain uses TRBV15 and TRBJ1-5; D perhaps matches TRBD1 (6 bases). CDR1 is LNHNV and CDR2 is YYDKDF in the germline V gene (reference sequence). The CDR3 spans 17 residues. V dropped 2 bases and J dropped 0 bases, with 14 bases sitting between them. CDR3 protein: CATSRRTAFYSNQPQHF. In DNA, the CDR3 is TGTGCCACCAGCAGACGGACAGCATTTTATAGCAATCAGCCCCAGCATTTT.

The sample holds many counts of this clonotype. V gene TRBV28 combines with J gene TRBJ2-5, with a tentative D call TRBD2 (6 bases). V was pared by 6 bases and J by 5 bases, with 10 bases between. Per the germline V gene, CDR1 is MDHEN and CDR2 is SYDVKM. The CDR3 is made up of 12 amino acids. The CDR3 loop reads CASRTRVETQYF. DNA of the CDR3: TGTGCCAGCAGGACTAGGGTTGAGACCCAGTACTTC. The variable domain in full, completed from reference TRBV28 and TRBJ2-5, reads DVKVTQSSRYLVKRTGEKVFLECVQDMDHENMFWYRQDPGLGLRLIYFSYDVKMKEKGDIPEGYSVSREKKERFSLILESASTNQTSMYLCASRTRVETQYFGPGTRLLVL.

The chain joins TRBV30 to TRBJ2-3, with D hard to call. The CDR3 length is 13 residues. From germline, CDR1 is GTSNPN and CDR2 SVGIG (reference sequence). V dropped 2 bases and J dropped 3 bases, with 9 bases sitting between them. CDR3 sequence (DNA): TGTGCCTGGAGTAAGGTGCGAACAGATACGCAGTATTTT. Its protein is CAWSKVRTDTQYF.

The V and J genes are TRBV11-2 and TRBJ2-7; 15 bases match TRBD2. The CDR3 consists of 18 residues. Germline lookup yields CDR1 SGHAT and CDR2 FQNNGV. With V trimmed by 0 bases and J by 0 bases, 3 bases remained unmatched. The CDR3 spells CASSLEGLAGGSSYEQYF. The CDR3 region has the DNA TGTGCCAGCAGCTTAGAAGGACTAGCGGGGGGGAGCTCCTACGAGCAGTACTTC. The entire variable domain, with the rest obtained from reference TRBV11-2 and TRBJ2-7, is as follows: EAGVAQSPRYKIIEKRQSVAFWCNPISGHATLYWYQQILGQGPKLLIQFQNNGVVDDSQLPKDRFSAERLKGVDSTLKIQPAKLEDSAVYLCASSLEGLAGGSSYEQYFGPGTRLTVT.

This clonotype was observed many times. J is TRBJ2-2 and V is TRBV6-5; D is undetermined. This CDR3 is 16 amino acids long. Germline loops: CDR1 MNHEY, CDR2 SVGAGI. Trimming left V 0 bases short and J 3 bases short, with 11 bases between. Here the CDR3 reads CASSYSGWIDTGELFF. CDR3 DNA sequence: TGTGCCAGCAGTTACTCAGGGTGGATCGACACCGGGGAGCTGTTTTTT.